This T cell receptor beta chain was profiled in a study of patients and donors after allogeneic stem cell transplantation. One entry per CDR3 protein, called by TCRdb with MiXCR from the RT-PCR reads. The table lists about 410,000 distinct CDR3 sequences, 16% of them singletons, with 6.5% to 7.5% in the top ten. The V segment lost 1 base and the J segment 0 bases; nucleotides outside the gene matches: 3. The CDR3 is 16 amino acids. From germline, CDR1 is KGHDR and CDR2 SFDVKD. The J gene is TRBJ2-3, the V gene TRBV24-1; 7 bases are shared with TRBD1. The origin of this receptor is a human donor who was either an allogeneic HSCT recipient or a stem cell or donor lymphocyte infusion donor (not recorded which). It is not recorded whose cells these are; they may come from a transplant donor. The sequenced sample consisted of blood, either unsorted or a sorted T cell fraction (not recorded which). The CDR3 DNA follows: TGTGCCACCAGTGATTTTAGGGACAGTAGCACAGATACGCAGTATTTT. As protein: CATSDFRDSSTDTQYF.